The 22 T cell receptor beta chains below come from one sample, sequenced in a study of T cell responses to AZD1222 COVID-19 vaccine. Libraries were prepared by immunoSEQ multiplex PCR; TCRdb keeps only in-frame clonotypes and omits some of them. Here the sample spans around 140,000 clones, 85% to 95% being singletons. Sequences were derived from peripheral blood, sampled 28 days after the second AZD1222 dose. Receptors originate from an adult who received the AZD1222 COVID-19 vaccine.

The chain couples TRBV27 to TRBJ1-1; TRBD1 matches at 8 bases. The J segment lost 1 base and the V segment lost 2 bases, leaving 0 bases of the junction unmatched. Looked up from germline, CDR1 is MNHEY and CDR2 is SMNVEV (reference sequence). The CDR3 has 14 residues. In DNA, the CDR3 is TGTGCCAGCAGTTTAGACAGGGGGAACACTGAAGCTTTCTTT. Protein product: CASSLDRGNTEAFF.

The CDR3 spells CASSPRLAGVREQYF. In nucleotides, the CDR3 is TGTGCCAGCAGTCCCAGACTAGCGGGAGTGAGGGAGCAGTACTTC. The chain carries TRBV6-6 and TRBJ2-7, with 12 bases matching TRBD2. V was pared by 5 bases and J by 7 bases, with 9 bases of the junction left unmatched. CDR1 MNHNY and CDR2 SVGAGI come from the germline V gene (reference sequence). This CDR3 spans 15 amino acids.

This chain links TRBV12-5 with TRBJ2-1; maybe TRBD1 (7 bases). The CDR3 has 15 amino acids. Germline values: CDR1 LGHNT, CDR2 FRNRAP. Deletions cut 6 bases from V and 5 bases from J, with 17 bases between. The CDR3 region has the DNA TGTGCTAGTGGAAGGGGGGACAGCAGTAACAATGAGCAGTTCTTC. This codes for CASGRGDSSNNEQFF.

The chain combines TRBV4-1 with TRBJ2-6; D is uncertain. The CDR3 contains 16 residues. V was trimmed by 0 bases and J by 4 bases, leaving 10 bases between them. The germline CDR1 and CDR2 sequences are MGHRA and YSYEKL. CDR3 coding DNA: TGCGCCAGCAGCCAAGATATAGGAGCCGGGGCCAACGTCCTGACTTTC. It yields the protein CASSQDIGAGANVLTF.

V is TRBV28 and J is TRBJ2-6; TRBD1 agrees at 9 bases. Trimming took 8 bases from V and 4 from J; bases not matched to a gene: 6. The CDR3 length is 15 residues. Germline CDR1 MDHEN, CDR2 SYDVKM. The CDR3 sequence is CASWGQGTGANVLTF. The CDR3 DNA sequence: TGTGCCAGCTGGGGACAGGGCACGGGGGCCAACGTCCTGACTTTC.

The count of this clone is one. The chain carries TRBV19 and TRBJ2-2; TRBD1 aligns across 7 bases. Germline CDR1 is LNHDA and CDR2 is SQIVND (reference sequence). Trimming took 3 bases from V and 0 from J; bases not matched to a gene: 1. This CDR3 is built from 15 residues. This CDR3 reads CASSMGTANTGELFF. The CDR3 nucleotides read TGTGCCAGTAGTATGGGGACAGCGAACACCGGGGAGCTGTTTTTT.

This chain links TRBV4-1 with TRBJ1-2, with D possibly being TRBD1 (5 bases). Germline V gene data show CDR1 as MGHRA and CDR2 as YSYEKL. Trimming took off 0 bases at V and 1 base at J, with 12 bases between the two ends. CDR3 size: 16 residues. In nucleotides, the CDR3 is TGCGCCAGCAGCCAAGATCGGGGGGGAGGTAACTATGGCTACACCTTC. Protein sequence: CASSQDRGGGNYGYTF.

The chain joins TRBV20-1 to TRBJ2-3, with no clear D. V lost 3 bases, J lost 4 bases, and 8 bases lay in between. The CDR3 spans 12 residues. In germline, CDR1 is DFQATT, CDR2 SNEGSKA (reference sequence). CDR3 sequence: CSASPLSDTQYF. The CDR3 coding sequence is TGCAGTGCTAGTCCCCTTTCAGATACGCAGTATTTT.

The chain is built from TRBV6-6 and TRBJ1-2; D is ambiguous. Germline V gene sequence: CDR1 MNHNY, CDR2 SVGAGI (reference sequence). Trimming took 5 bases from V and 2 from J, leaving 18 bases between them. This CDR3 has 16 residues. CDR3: CASSRLALGGNYGYTF. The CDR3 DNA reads TGTGCCAGCAGTCGACTCGCCCTTGGAGGGAACTATGGCTACACCTTC.

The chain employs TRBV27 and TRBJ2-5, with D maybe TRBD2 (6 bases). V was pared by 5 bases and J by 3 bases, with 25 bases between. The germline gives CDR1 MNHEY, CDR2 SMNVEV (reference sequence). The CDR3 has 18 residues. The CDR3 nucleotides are TGTGCCAGCAGTCCTACCACAGAGGGTAGCGGAAACGAAGAGACCCAGTACTTC. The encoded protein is CASSPTTEGSGNEETQYF.

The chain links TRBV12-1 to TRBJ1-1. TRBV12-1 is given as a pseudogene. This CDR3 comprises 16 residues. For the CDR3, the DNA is TGTGCCAGCAGCAGTTCGAGAGAGGAGGTGGACACTGAAGCTTTCTTT. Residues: CASSSSREEVDTEAFF.

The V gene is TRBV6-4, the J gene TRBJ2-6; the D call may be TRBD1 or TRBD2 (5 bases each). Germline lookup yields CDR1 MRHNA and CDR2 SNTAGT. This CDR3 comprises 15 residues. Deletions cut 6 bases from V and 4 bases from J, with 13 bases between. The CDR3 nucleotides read TGTGCCAGCAGCGCCGGGACGGCGGGGGCCAACGTCCTGACTTTC. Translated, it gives CASSAGTAGANVLTF.

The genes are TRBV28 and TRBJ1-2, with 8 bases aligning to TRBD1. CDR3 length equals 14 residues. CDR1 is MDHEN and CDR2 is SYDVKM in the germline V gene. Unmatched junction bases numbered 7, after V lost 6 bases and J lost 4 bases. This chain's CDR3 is CASSGRGRGYGYTF. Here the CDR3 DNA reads TGTGCCAGCAGCGGCAGGGGGCGCGGCTATGGCTACACCTTC.

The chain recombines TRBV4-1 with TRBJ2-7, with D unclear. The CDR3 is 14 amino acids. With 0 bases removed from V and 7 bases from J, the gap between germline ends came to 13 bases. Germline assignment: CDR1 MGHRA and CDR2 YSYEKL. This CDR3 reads CASSQDNGSQEQYF. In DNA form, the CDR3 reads TGCGCCAGCAGCCAAGATAACGGGTCTCAGGAGCAGTACTTC.

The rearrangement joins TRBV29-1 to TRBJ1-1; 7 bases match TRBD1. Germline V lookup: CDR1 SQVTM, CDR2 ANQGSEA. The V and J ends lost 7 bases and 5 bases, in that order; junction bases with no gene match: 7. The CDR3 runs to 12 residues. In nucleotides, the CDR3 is TGCAGCGGATCAGGGGGAGGAACTGAAGCTTTCTTT. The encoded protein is CSGSGGGTEAFF. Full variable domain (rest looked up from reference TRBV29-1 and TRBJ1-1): SAVISQKPSRDICQRGTSLTIQCQVDSQVTMMFWYRQQPGQSLTLIATANQGSEATYESGFVIDKFPISRPNLTFSTLTVSNMSPEDSSIYLCSGSGGGTEAFFGQGTRLTVV.

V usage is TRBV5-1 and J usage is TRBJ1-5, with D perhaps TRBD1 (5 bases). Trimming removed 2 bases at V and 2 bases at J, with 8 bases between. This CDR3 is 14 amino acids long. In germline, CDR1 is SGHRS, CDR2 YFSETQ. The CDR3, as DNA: TGCGCCAGCAGCTTTACGGGGGGCAATCAGCCCCAGCATTTT. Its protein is CASSFTGGNQPQHF.

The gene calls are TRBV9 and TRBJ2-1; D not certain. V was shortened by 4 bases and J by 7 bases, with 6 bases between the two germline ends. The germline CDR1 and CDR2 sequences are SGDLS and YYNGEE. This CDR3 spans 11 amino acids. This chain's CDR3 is CASSLGNEQFF. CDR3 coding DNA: TGTGCCAGCAGCTTGGGGAATGAGCAGTTCTTC. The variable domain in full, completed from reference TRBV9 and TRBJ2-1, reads DSGVTQTPKHLITATGQRVTLRCSPRSGDLSVYWYQQSLDQGLQFLIQYYNGEERAKGNILERFSAQQFPDLHSELNLSSLELGDSALYFCASSLGNEQFFGPGTRLTVL.

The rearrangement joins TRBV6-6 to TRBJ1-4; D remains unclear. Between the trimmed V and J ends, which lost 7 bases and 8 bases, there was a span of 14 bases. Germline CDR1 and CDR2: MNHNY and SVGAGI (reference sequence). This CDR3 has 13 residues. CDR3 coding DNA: TGTGCCAGCACGGTCGGACTCGGAGAAAAACTGTTTTTT. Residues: CASTVGLGEKLFF.

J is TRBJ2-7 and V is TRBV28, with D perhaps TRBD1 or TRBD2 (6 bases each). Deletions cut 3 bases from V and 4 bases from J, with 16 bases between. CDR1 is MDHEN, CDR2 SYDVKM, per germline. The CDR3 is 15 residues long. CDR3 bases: TGTGCCAGCAGTTTGGGTTTTGGCGGGACATACGAGCAGTACTTC. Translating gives CASSLGFGGTYEQYF.

CDR3 region: CASSVAGLAGDEQYF. CDR3 nucleotides: TGTGCCAGCAGCGTAGCCGGACTAGCGGGTGACGAGCAGTACTTC. The V and J genes are TRBV9 and TRBJ2-7; TRBD2 matches at 11 bases. Germline V gene sequence: CDR1 SGDLS, CDR2 YYNGEE. This CDR3 region has 15 residues. J lost 5 bases, V lost 0 bases, and 4 bases had no gene match.

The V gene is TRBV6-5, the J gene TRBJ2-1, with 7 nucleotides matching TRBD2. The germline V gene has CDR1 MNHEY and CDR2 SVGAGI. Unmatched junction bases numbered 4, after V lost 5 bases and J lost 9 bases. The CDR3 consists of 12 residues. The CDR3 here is CASSPRLAEQFF. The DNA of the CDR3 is TGTGCCAGCAGTCCTAGACTAGCTGAGCAGTTCTTC.

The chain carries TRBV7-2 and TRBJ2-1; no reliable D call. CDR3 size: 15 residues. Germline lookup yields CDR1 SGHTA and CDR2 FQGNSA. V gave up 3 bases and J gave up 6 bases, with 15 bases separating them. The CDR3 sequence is CASSFGSPNFNEQFF. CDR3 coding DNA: TGTGCCAGCAGCTTTGGGTCGCCAAACTTCAATGAGCAGTTCTTC.